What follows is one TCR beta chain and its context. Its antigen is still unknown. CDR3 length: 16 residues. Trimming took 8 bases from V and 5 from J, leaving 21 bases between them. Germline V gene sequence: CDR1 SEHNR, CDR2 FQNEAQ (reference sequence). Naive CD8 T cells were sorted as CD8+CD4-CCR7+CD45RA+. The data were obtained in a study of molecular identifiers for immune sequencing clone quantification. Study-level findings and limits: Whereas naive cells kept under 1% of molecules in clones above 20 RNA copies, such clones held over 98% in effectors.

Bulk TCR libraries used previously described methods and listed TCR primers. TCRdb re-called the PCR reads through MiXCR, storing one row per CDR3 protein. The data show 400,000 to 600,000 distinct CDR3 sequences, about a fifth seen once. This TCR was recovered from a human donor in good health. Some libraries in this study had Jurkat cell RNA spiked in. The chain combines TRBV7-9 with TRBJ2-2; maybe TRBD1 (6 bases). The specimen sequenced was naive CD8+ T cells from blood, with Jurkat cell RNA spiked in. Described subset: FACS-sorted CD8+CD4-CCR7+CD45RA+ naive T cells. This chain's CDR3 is CASEGEQGWGTGELFF. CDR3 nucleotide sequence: TGTGCCAGCGAAGGGGAACAGGGATGGGGGACCGGGGAGCTGTTTTTT.